What follows are 19 T cell receptor beta chains derived from one specimen sequenced in a study of persistence of HIV-infected CD4 T cells. Lysates of CMV-infected fibroblasts at 9 to 10 ug/mL stimulated these cells. Sorted nonresponding memory CD4+ T cells were CD40L-negative, CD69-negative, CD45RO-high. Their antigen targets remain unknown. Sequencing used immunoSEQ version 4 in survey mode. Sequencing was performed with immunoSEQ multiplex PCR; in TCRdb, only in-frame clones are kept and a portion is missing. The sample has 30,000 to 45,000 clones, over 80% seen once. The material sequenced was CD4+ T cells sorted from PBMCs after roughly 20-hour stimulation, taken from a patient who received antiretroviral therapy. The source is an adult man with HIV who was CMV-seropositive.

V usage is TRBV4-1 and J usage is TRBJ2-2; 8 positions agree with TRBD2. Trimming took 5 bases from V and 1 from J; bases not matched to a gene: 12. Looked up from germline, CDR1 is MGHRA and CDR2 is YSYEKL. CDR3 length: 18 amino acids. The CDR3 nucleotides are TGCGCCAGCAGCTCTCGGGGCGGGGGGCGTAGGAACACCGGGGAGCTGTTTTTT. Translating gives CASSSRGGGRRNTGELFF.

The gene calls are TRBV9 and TRBJ2-2; 8 bases fit TRBD2. Germline CDR1 and CDR2: SGDLS and YYNGEE. The ends lost 6 bases at V and 0 bases at J; junction bases unmatched: 13. CDR3 size: 18 residues. CDR3 in DNA: TGTGCCAGCACGGACCCGGGGGGGCAGACTTCGAACACCGGGGAGCTGTTTTTT. Protein sequence: CASTDPGGQTSNTGELFF. Drawing the rest from reference TRBV9 and TRBJ2-2, the complete variable domain is DSGVTQTPKHLITATGQRVTLRCSPRSGDLSVYWYQQSLDQGLQFLIQYYNGEERAKGNILERFSAQQFPDLHSELNLSSLELGDSALYFCASTDPGGQTSNTGELFFGEGSRLTVL.

The chain carries TRBV18 and TRBJ1-4; D gene unclear. CDR1 is KGHSH, CDR2 LQKENI, per germline. There are 13 residues in the CDR3. Trimming shortened V by 2 bases and J by 7 bases, and 8 bases separated the two germline ends. CDR3 DNA: TGTGCCAGCTCACCAGGGTTGGGTGAAAAACTGTTTTTT. It codes for CASSPGLGEKLFF.

The J gene is TRBJ2-2, the V gene TRBV9, with TRBD2 matching 9 bases. Germline trimming cut 4 bases from V and 5 bases from J; bases unmatched to any gene: 3. Germline CDR1 reads SGDLS; CDR2 reads YYNGEE. This CDR3 comprises 14 residues. The CDR3 DNA sequence: TGTGCCAGCAGCCGGCTAGCGGGAACCGGGGAGCTGTTTTTT. This gives the protein CASSRLAGTGELFF.

CDR3 DNA: TGCGCCAGCAGCTTGGGTTCCACTGAAGCTTTCTTT. Translating gives CASSLGSTEAFF. The chain employs TRBV5-1 and TRBJ1-1; the D is unclear. The germline V gene has CDR1 SGHRS and CDR2 YFSETQ. The CDR3 spans 12 residues. V shed 0 bases and J shed 4 bases, with 4 bases lying between them.

The CDR3: CATSSTSGGRGSEQYF. The CDR3 DNA follows: TGTGCCACCAGCTCAACTAGCGGGGGCCGAGGGTCCGAGCAGTACTTC. The rearrangement links TRBV15 to TRBJ2-7; 11 bases align to TRBD2. This CDR3 comprises 16 residues. Germline assignment: CDR1 LNHNV and CDR2 YYDKDF (reference sequence). J lost 6 bases, V lost 5 bases, and 12 bases had no gene match.

This clone has only one observation. The chain combines TRBV3-1 (or the pseudogene TRBV3-2) with TRBJ1-3; D may be TRBD1 (6 bases). There are 15 residues in the CDR3. The V end was cut by 3 bases, the J end by 4 bases, with 13 bases between. Germline assignment: CDR1 LGHDT and CDR2 YNNKEL (reference sequence). The CDR3 sequence is CASSHHRAPGNTIYF. The CDR3 coding sequence is TGTGCCAGCAGCCATCACAGGGCCCCGGGAAACACCATATATTTT.

The J gene is TRBJ1-5, the V gene TRBV7-2; the D gene is possibly TRBD1 (5 bases). The length of the CDR3 is 16 residues. From germline, CDR1 is SGHTA and CDR2 FQGNSA. V was shortened by 3 bases and J by 2 bases, with 14 bases between the two germline ends. Here the CDR3 DNA reads TGTGCCAGCAGCTTTTCATTTGGGGGTGGCAATCAGCCCCAGCATTTT. Its protein is CASSFSFGGGNQPQHF.

The chain employs TRBV27 and TRBJ1-1, with D possibly being TRBD1 (6 bases). The ends were cut back, 8 bases at V and 1 base at J, with 17 bases in the middle. Germline V lookup: CDR1 MNHEY, CDR2 SMNVEV (reference sequence). This CDR3 comprises 15 residues. The CDR3 loop reads CASPYGEGENTEAFF. The CDR3 DNA is TGTGCCAGCCCATATGGGGAGGGGGAGAACACTGAAGCTTTCTTT.

Only a few counts were recorded for this clone. The chain couples TRBV6-5 to TRBJ1-6; D is perhaps TRBD1 (5 bases). The CDR3 spans 14 residues. From germline, CDR1 is MNHEY and CDR2 SVGAGI. The V gene lost 0 bases and the J gene lost 7 bases, with 7 bases spanning the gap. CDR3 sequence: CASSYSDKNSPLHF. The CDR3 DNA sequence: TGTGCCAGCAGTTACTCGGACAAAAATTCACCCCTCCACTTT.

Worth noting for this clone: This sample also contains other DNA sequences that code for the same CDR3. This chain uses TRBV5-1 with TRBJ1-5; 8 bases are shared with TRBD1. Germline V gene lookup returns CDR1 SGHRS and CDR2 YFSETQ. V gave up 3 bases and J gave up 7 bases; unmatched junction bases: 6. The length of the CDR3 is 14 residues. This CDR3 reads CASSSGTGEQPQHF. The CDR3 nucleotides are TGCGCCAGCAGCTCCGGGACAGGAGAACAGCCCCAGCATTTT.

The chain is built from TRBV4-2 and TRBJ1-1, with 7 bases identical to TRBD1. The CDR3 totals 16 residues. Germline V lookup: CDR1 LGHNA, CDR2 YNFKEQ. Trimming removed 7 bases from V and 1 base from J; junction bases left unmatched: 12. CDR3 residues: CASKVEGASWNTEAFF. The CDR3 nucleotides are TGTGCCAGCAAAGTAGAGGGGGCAAGTTGGAACACTGAAGCTTTCTTT.

V usage is TRBV19 and J usage is TRBJ1-3; TRBD1 agrees at 9 bases. This CDR3 has 17 amino acids. The J segment lost 4 bases and the V segment lost 10 bases, leaving 17 bases of the junction unmatched. Germline CDR1 is LNHDA and CDR2 is SQIVND (reference sequence). The CDR3 loop is CATRITGGAISGNTIYF. The CDR3 bases are TGTGCCACCCGAATCACAGGGGGCGCGATCTCCGGAAACACCATATATTTT.

The V gene is TRBV18, the J gene TRBJ1-3, with 8 bases identical to TRBD1. CDR1 is KGHSH and CDR2 is LQKENI in the germline V gene. Germline trimming cut 4 bases from V and 4 bases from J; bases unmatched to any gene: 9. This CDR3 has 16 amino acids. The CDR3 sequence is CASSRTGTGQGNTIYF. CDR3 nucleotides: TGTGCCAGCTCACGGACCGGGACAGGTCAAGGAAACACCATATATTTT. Variable domain in full (rest from reference TRBV18 and TRBJ1-3): NAGVMQNPRHLVRRRGQEARLRCSPMKGHSHVYWYRQLPEEGLKFMVYLQKENIIDESGMPKERFSAEFPKEGPSILRIQQVVRGDSAAYFCASSRTGTGQGNTIYFGEGSWLTVV.

The table lists this clone with a count of one. The CDR3 sequence: CATSAGQGIDQPQHF. The CDR3 bases are TGTGCCACCAGCGCGGGACAGGGCATCGATCAGCCCCAGCATTTT. The chain has TRBV15 and TRBJ1-5, with 9 bases that match TRBD1. CDR3 length equals 15 residues. Unmatched junction bases numbered 7, after V lost 5 bases and J lost 5 bases. Per germline, CDR1 LNHNV and CDR2 YYDKDF (reference sequence).

Written as DNA, the CDR3 is TGTGCCAGCAGTGTGTTGGGGCTGAACACTGAAGCTTTCTTT. This sequence encodes CASSVLGLNTEAFF. The J gene is TRBJ1-1, the V gene TRBV2, with D possibly matching TRBD1 (5 bases). In germline, CDR1 is SNHLY, CDR2 FYNNEI. V lost 4 bases to trimming and J lost 0 bases, with 9 bases between them. The CDR3 is 14 amino acids.

The chain combines TRBV6-5 with TRBJ2-2; no firm D call. The CDR3 is 13 residues long. V was clipped by 11 bases and J by 2 bases, with 12 bases between them. Per germline, CDR1 MNHEY and CDR2 SVGAGI. The CDR3 protein is CALGWVNTGELFF. CDR3 DNA sequence: TGTGCCCTCGGGTGGGTAAACACCGGGGAGCTGTTTTTT.

The chain is built from TRBV2 and TRBJ1-5; 11 bases align to TRBD1. There are 16 residues in the CDR3. J lost 3 bases, V lost 7 bases, and 8 bases had no gene match. In germline, CDR1 is SNHLY, CDR2 FYNNEI. CDR3 region: CASKGQGEYSNQPQHF. CDR3 DNA sequence: TGTGCCAGCAAGGGACAGGGGGAATACTCCAATCAGCCCCAGCATTTT.

The rearrangement uses TRBV9 and TRBJ2-7, with D possibly matching TRBD2 (6 bases). Germline V gives CDR1 SGDLS, CDR2 YYNGEE. V was shortened by 0 bases and J by 2 bases, with 12 bases between the two germline ends. The CDR3 runs 15 residues. CDR3 DNA sequence: TGTGCCAGCAGCGTAGGGAGGGAGTTTCCCTACGAGCAGTACTTC. Amino acid sequence: CASSVGREFPYEQYF.